These 20 T cell receptor beta chains were sequenced from one sample in a study of blood T cell repertoires in COVID-19. The data were produced by immunoSEQ multiplex PCR, yet TCRdb's version contains in-frame clones alone and is incomplete. This sample carries some 150,000 clones, 86% of them seen once, and the ten largest clones take 9.5% to 13%. The sample taken for sequencing was peripheral blood. The source is a woman in her sixties with COVID-19, enrolled during active disease.

This chain connects TRBV10-3 to TRBJ1-1; D is ambiguous. Germline V gene sequence: CDR1 ENHRY, CDR2 SYGVKD. Trimming removed 10 bases from V and 5 bases from J, with 26 bases in between. This CDR3 has 16 amino acids. The CDR3 loop reads CATNTPGFPRRTEAFF. CDR3 nucleotide sequence: TGTGCCACCAATACTCCGGGATTCCCCCGAAGGACTGAAGCTTTCTTT.

This chain uses TRBV24-1 with TRBJ2-1; possible D gene TRBD2, 5 bases. Germline CDR1 and CDR2: KGHDR and SFDVKD. This CDR3 comprises 16 residues. The V gene lost 5 bases and the J gene lost 0 bases, with 13 bases spanning the gap. CDR3 in amino acids: CATSVSGKSSYNEQFF. DNA for the CDR3: TGTGCCACCAGTGTGTCGGGGAAGAGCTCCTACAATGAGCAGTTCTTC.

The CDR3 reads CASSIPGLNEKLFF. CDR3 nucleotide sequence: TGTGCCAGTAGTATACCGGGACTTAATGAAAAACTGTTTTTT. This chain connects TRBV19 to TRBJ1-4; D is possibly TRBD1 (5 bases). V was pared by 2 bases and J by 4 bases, with 8 bases between. The CDR3 totals 14 residues. Germline CDR1 LNHDA, CDR2 SQIVND (reference sequence). The full variable domain, in which reference TRBV19 and TRBJ1-4 provide the parts outside the CDR3, is DGGITQSPKYLFRKEGQNVTLSCEQNLNHDAMYWYRQDPGQGLRLIYYSQIVNDFQKGDIAEGYSVSREKKESFPLTVTSAQKNPTAFYLCASSIPGLNEKLFFGSGTQLSVL.

The V call is TRBV14, the J call TRBJ2-5; maybe TRBD2 (6 bases). The CDR3 has 15 amino acids. Germline loops: CDR1 SGHDN, CDR2 FVKESK. Trimming shortened V by 1 base and J by 6 bases, and 15 bases separated the two germline ends. DNA of the CDR3: TGTGCCAGCAGCCAAGGATTTCGGGGGAGACAGACCCAGTACTTC. This gives the protein CASSQGFRGRQTQYF.

This chain joins TRBV7-2 and TRBJ1-1, with 10 bases that match TRBD1. This CDR3 region has 14 residues. With 5 bases clipped from V and 8 bases from J, the junction kept 8 bases outside the gene matches. CDR1 and CDR2 from the germline V gene are SGHTA and FQGNSA. Here the CDR3 reads CASSAPGQGREAFF. The CDR3 coding sequence is TGTGCCAGCAGCGCCCCGGGACAGGGGCGCGAAGCTTTCTTT.

The V call is TRBV19, the J call TRBJ2-1; D may match TRBD1 or TRBD2 (9 bases each). This CDR3 contains 19 residues. In germline, CDR1 is LNHDA, CDR2 SQIVND (reference sequence). Trimming cost V 3 bases and J 3 bases, with 24 bases left between them. CDR3: CASSMDRGVAGVGYNEQFF. DNA of the CDR3: TGTGCCAGTAGTATGGACAGGGGTGTAGCGGGAGTTGGCTACAATGAGCAGTTCTTC. The full variable domain, its missing parts supplied by reference TRBV19 and TRBJ2-1, is DGGITQSPKYLFRKEGQNVTLSCEQNLNHDAMYWYRQDPGQGLRLIYYSQIVNDFQKGDIAEGYSVSREKKESFPLTVTSAQKNPTAFYLCASSMDRGVAGVGYNEQFFGPGTRLTVL.

The chain couples TRBV3-1 (or the pseudogene TRBV3-2) to TRBJ2-3, with 9 bases fitting TRBD2. The junction had 7 bases not matched to a gene; V was cut back by 6 bases and J by 3 bases. The CDR3 has 15 amino acids. Germline V lookup: CDR1 LGHDT, CDR2 YNNKEL (reference sequence). The CDR3 sequence: CASRQLAGSTDTQYF. CDR3 nucleotide sequence: TGTGCCAGCAGACAACTAGCGGGCAGTACAGATACGCAGTATTTT.

The rearrangement joins TRBV5-8 to TRBJ1-1, with D hard to call. The ends were cut back, 4 bases at V and 6 bases at J, with 7 bases in the middle. This CDR3 comprises 11 residues. Germline CDR1 is SGHTS and CDR2 is YDEGEE. CDR3 nucleotide sequence: TGTGCCAGCAGCCGACGGGCTGAAGCTTTCTTT. This gives the protein CASSRRAEAFF.

The J gene is TRBJ1-6, the V gene TRBV19; 8 bases fit TRBD1. The V and J ends lost 5 bases and 9 bases, in that order; junction bases with no gene match: 15. The CDR3 contains 17 residues. Germline values: CDR1 LNHDA, CDR2 SQIVND (reference sequence). The CDR3 region has the DNA TGTGCCAGTAGTCCTCGCGGACAGGGTGTGAATTTTTCACCCCTCCACTTT. The encoded protein is CASSPRGQGVNFSPLHF.

The rearrangement links TRBV19 to TRBJ2-6; 7 nucleotides line up with TRBD1. The CDR3 consists of 15 residues. The V and J ends lost 7 bases and 2 bases, in that order; junction bases with no gene match: 5. Germline values: CDR1 LNHDA, CDR2 SQIVND (reference sequence). This CDR3 is CASIPGTAGANVLTF. For the CDR3, the DNA is TGTGCCAGTATTCCTGGGACAGCTGGGGCCAACGTCCTGACTTTC.

The chain combines TRBV7-2 with TRBJ2-7; 8 nucleotides match TRBD1. Germline CDR1 reads SGHTA; CDR2 reads FQGNSA. The trim removed 5 bases at V and 3 bases at J, leaving 3 bases unmatched. The CDR3 contains 13 residues. The CDR3 DNA is TGTGCCAGCAGCATAGGACAGGGCTACGAGCAGTACTTC. Encoded protein: CASSIGQGYEQYF.

The chain links TRBV12-5 to TRBJ2-1, with 9 bases that match TRBD2. V gave up 3 bases and J gave up 9 bases; unmatched junction bases: 15. Germline V gene sequence: CDR1 LGHNT, CDR2 FRNRAP. The CDR3 has 17 amino acids. As DNA, the CDR3 is TGTGCTAGTGGTTTCCCCCTCCCAGCGGGAGGTATCTGTGAGCAGTTCTTC. Encoded protein: CASGFPLPAGGICEQFF.

V is TRBV6-5 and J is TRBJ1-4; D is unclear. This CDR3 region has 14 residues. Germline V gene sequence: CDR1 MNHEY, CDR2 SVGAGI. Trimming stripped 0 bases from V and 8 bases from J, with 10 bases between. The CDR3 DNA follows: TGTGCCAGCAGTTACTCGGCCATCGCCGAAAAACTGTTTTTT. Translating gives CASSYSAIAEKLFF.

This clone was detected once. This chain connects TRBV14 to TRBJ2-3; 7 bases fit TRBD1. Germline assignment: CDR1 SGHDN and CDR2 FVKESK. The CDR3 spans 15 residues. The V gene end was trimmed by 4 bases and the J gene end by 1 base; junction bases not matched to a gene: 5. The CDR3 loop is CASSRMGTGTDTQYF. For the CDR3, the DNA is TGTGCCAGCAGCCGAATGGGGACAGGCACAGATACGCAGTATTTT.

V usage is TRBV9 and J usage is TRBJ1-5; D not certain. CDR1 and CDR2 from the germline V gene are SGDLS and YYNGEE. Trimming shortened V by 0 bases and J by 10 bases, and 8 bases separated the two germline ends. The CDR3 extends over 12 amino acids. The CDR3 loop is CASSVGAGPQHF. Written as DNA, the CDR3 is TGTGCCAGCAGCGTAGGGGCGGGACCCCAGCATTTT.

This sequence joins TRBV5-1 and TRBJ1-2; possibly TRBD1 for D (5 bases). Trimming removed 0 bases at V and 5 bases at J, with 8 bases between. Germline assignment: CDR1 SGHRS and CDR2 YFSETQ. The CDR3 covers 13 residues. CDR3 bases: TGCGCCAGCAGCTTGGCCAGGGTTTATGGCTACACCTTC. Translating gives CASSLARVYGYTF.

The J gene is TRBJ1-3, the V gene TRBV7-9; TRBD1 might be the D (5 bases). The germline gives CDR1 SEHNR, CDR2 FQNEAQ (reference sequence). The CDR3 is 14 amino acids. V lost 4 bases, J lost 0 bases, and 7 bases lay in between. CDR3 coding DNA: TGTGCCAGCAGCTCCAGGGCCTCTGGAAACACCATATATTTT. Translating gives CASSSRASGNTIYF.

This chain links TRBV5-1 with TRBJ2-1; TRBD2 matches at 9 bases. Germline V CDR1 and CDR2: SGHRS, YFSETQ. V was pared by 4 bases and J by 2 bases, with 7 bases of the junction left unmatched. The CDR3 is 16 amino acids. The CDR3 nucleotides are TGCGCCAGCAGCACTTTAGCGGGAGCGGCCTACAATGAGCAGTTCTTC. This gives the protein CASSTLAGAAYNEQFF.

The J gene is TRBJ2-1, the V gene TRBV6-6; 10 positions agree with TRBD1. Germline V gives CDR1 MNHNY, CDR2 SVGAGI (reference sequence). The V and J ends lost 10 bases and 4 bases, in that order; junction bases with no gene match: 4. The length of the CDR3 is 13 residues. CDR3 sequence reads: CAIKGQGYNEQFF. The DNA for the CDR3 is TGTGCCATCAAGGGACAGGGGTACAATGAGCAGTTCTTC.

The chain joins TRBV5-1 to TRBJ2-1; 8 bases line up with TRBD2. Per germline, CDR1 SGHRS and CDR2 YFSETQ. V lost 6 bases to trimming and J lost 9 bases; unmatched junction nucleotides: 14. The CDR3 runs 15 residues. The CDR3 loop is CASKVRSGSHREQFF. CDR3 nucleotide sequence: TGCGCCAGCAAGGTCCGGAGCGGGAGTCACCGTGAGCAGTTCTTC. The full variable domain, with the rest looked up from reference TRBV5-1 and TRBJ2-1, is KAGVTQTPRYLIKTRGQQVTLSCSPISGHRSVSWYQQTPGQGLQFLFEYFSETQRNKGNFPGRFSGRQFSNSRSEMNVSTLELGDSALYLCASKVRSGSHREQFFGPGTRLTVL.